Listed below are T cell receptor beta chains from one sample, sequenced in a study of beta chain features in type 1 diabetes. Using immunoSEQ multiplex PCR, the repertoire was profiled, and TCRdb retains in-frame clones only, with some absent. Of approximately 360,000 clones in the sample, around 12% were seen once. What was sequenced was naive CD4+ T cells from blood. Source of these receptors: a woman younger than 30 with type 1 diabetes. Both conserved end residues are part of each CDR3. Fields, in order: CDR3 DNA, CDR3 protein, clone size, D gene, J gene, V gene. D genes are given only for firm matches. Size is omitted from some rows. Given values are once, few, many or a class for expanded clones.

cdr3_nt: TGCGCCAGCAGCTTGACCGGGACTAGGGTCCCAGATACGCAGTATTTT
cdr3_aa: CASSLTGTRVPDTQYF
clone_size: NA
d_call: TRBD2
j_call: TRBJ2-3
v_call: TRBV5-1

cdr3_nt: TGTGCCAGCAGCTTAGCTGGCGGGACAGCCGGGGAGCTGTTTTTT
cdr3_aa: CASSLAGGTAGELFF
clone_size: NA
d_call: NA
j_call: TRBJ2-2
v_call: TRBV11-1

cdr3_nt: TGTGCCAGCAGCCCCCGCGGTGGCTACACCTTC
cdr3_aa: CASSPRGGYTF
clone_size: NA
d_call: NA
j_call: TRBJ1-2
v_call: TRBV7-2

cdr3_nt: TGTGCCAGCAGCTTAGAAGTCAGGGGGTCCCCAGATACGCAGTATTTT
cdr3_aa: CASSLEVRGSPDTQYF
clone_size: few
d_call: TRBD1
j_call: TRBJ2-3
v_call: TRBV7-2

cdr3_nt: TGTGCCAGCACCGGTTCGGGACTAGCGCAAAGCACAGATACGCAGTATTTT
cdr3_aa: CASTGSGLAQSTDTQYF
clone_size: NA
d_call: TRBD2
j_call: TRBJ2-3
v_call: TRBV28

cdr3_nt: TGTGCCAGCAGCCGGGGGGGGAGAACCGGGGAGCTGTTTTTT
cdr3_aa: CASSRGGRTGELFF
clone_size: NA
d_call: TRBD2
j_call: TRBJ2-2
v_call: TRBV5-4

cdr3_nt: TGTGCCAGCAGTGTAGGACAGGGGTTAGATGAGCAGTTCTTC
cdr3_aa: CASSVGQGLDEQFF
clone_size: NA
d_call: TRBD1
j_call: TRBJ2-1
v_call: TRBV2

cdr3_nt: TGTGCCAGCAGCCATCCCCCCTGGGGCAACTCCTACGAGCAGTACTTC
cdr3_aa: CASSHPPWGNSYEQYF
clone_size: NA
d_call: NA
j_call: TRBJ2-7
v_call: TRBV7-9

cdr3_nt: TGCAGCGTCATCCGACAGGGGGGGCACACTGAAGCTTTCTTT
cdr3_aa: CSVIRQGGHTEAFF
clone_size: few
d_call: TRBD1
j_call: TRBJ1-1
v_call: TRBV29-1

cdr3_nt: TGTGCCAGCAGTGAACCTCAGGACAGGGGTCATTCACCCCTCCACTTT
cdr3_aa: CASSEPQDRGHSPLHF
clone_size: NA
d_call: TRBD1
j_call: TRBJ1-6
v_call: TRBV2

cdr3_nt: TGTGCCAGCAGCCCTAGCGGCTCTGGAAACACCATATATTTT
cdr3_aa: CASSPSGSGNTIYF
clone_size: few
d_call: NA
j_call: TRBJ1-3
v_call: TRBV7-6

cdr3_nt: TGTGCCAGCTCATCCTCGACAGGGGGGGATGAAAAACTGTTTTTT
cdr3_aa: CASSSSTGGDEKLFF
clone_size: few
d_call: TRBD1
j_call: TRBJ1-4
v_call: TRBV18

cdr3_nt: TGTGCCAGCAGCCAGGGGGACCTTAACACCGGGGAGCTGTTTTTT
cdr3_aa: CASSQGDLNTGELFF
clone_size: NA
d_call: TRBD1
j_call: TRBJ2-2
v_call: TRBV11-2

cdr3_nt: TGCAGCGTTGTCGGCAGGGCCCTAGCTAACTATGGCTACACCTTC
cdr3_aa: CSVVGRALANYGYTF
clone_size: few
d_call: NA
j_call: TRBJ1-2
v_call: TRBV29-1

cdr3_nt: TGTGCCAGCTCACCCGGGACAGGAGAGACCCAGTACTTC
cdr3_aa: CASSPGTGETQYF
clone_size: few
d_call: TRBD1
j_call: TRBJ2-5
v_call: TRBV18

cdr3_nt: TGTGCCATCAGTGAAGGGGGAACCGAGGAATTCCAAGAGACCCAGTACTTC
cdr3_aa: CAISEGGTEEFQETQYF
clone_size: few
d_call: NA
j_call: TRBJ2-5
v_call: TRBV10-3

cdr3_nt: TGTGCCAGCAGCGGAGAAGACAGGGGGTTCTCCTACGAGCAGTACTTC
cdr3_aa: CASSGEDRGFSYEQYF
clone_size: few
d_call: TRBD1
j_call: TRBJ2-7
v_call: TRBV7-2

cdr3_nt: TGTGCCAGCAGCCCGTCAGTGGCCCGATCCTGGGAGCAGTACTTC
cdr3_aa: CASSPSVARSWEQYF
clone_size: NA
d_call: NA
j_call: TRBJ2-7
v_call: TRBV7-9

cdr3_nt: TGTGCCAGCTCACACAGCGAGGGGGCAGGTCTCGAGCAGTACTTC
cdr3_aa: CASSHSEGAGLEQYF
clone_size: NA
d_call: TRBD1
j_call: TRBJ2-7
v_call: TRBV18

cdr3_nt: TGCGCCAGCAGGACCAGACGGGTAGATAGCAATCAGCCCCAGCATTTT
cdr3_aa: CASRTRRVDSNQPQHF
clone_size: NA
d_call: NA
j_call: TRBJ1-5
v_call: TRBV23-1

cdr3_nt: TGTGCCACCAGCAGAGAAGATAGCTCCTACAATGAGCAGTTCTTC
cdr3_aa: CATSREDSSYNEQFF
clone_size: NA
d_call: NA
j_call: TRBJ2-1
v_call: TRBV15

cdr3_nt: TGTGCCAGCAGTATGGGGCAGGGAGGAACTGAAGCTTTCTTT
cdr3_aa: CASSMGQGGTEAFF
clone_size: NA
d_call: NA
j_call: TRBJ1-1
v_call: TRBV7-9

cdr3_nt: TGTGCCAGCAGTACAGGGAGTGCCGGATCTAGCACAGATACGCAGTATTTT
cdr3_aa: CASSTGSAGSSTDTQYF
clone_size: NA
d_call: NA
j_call: TRBJ2-3
v_call: TRBV28

cdr3_nt: TGTGCCAGCAGCCAAGCCCAATTCGGGAATGAAAAACTGTTTTTT
cdr3_aa: CASSQAQFGNEKLFF
clone_size: NA
d_call: NA
j_call: TRBJ1-4
v_call: TRBV14

cdr3_nt: TGTGCCAGCAGCGTATCCGCCGGGGAGCTGTTTTTT
cdr3_aa: CASSVSAGELFF
clone_size: NA
d_call: NA
j_call: TRBJ2-2
v_call: TRBV9

cdr3_nt: TGCGCCAGCAGCACCTTAGCGGGGGGGCCTTCGTTCAATGAGCAGTTCTTC
cdr3_aa: CASSTLAGGPSFNEQFF
clone_size: NA
d_call: TRBD2
j_call: TRBJ2-1
v_call: TRBV5-1

cdr3_nt: TGTGCCAGCAGCACAGGCGGTGGGGCCAACGTCCTGACTTTC
cdr3_aa: CASSTGGGANVLTF
clone_size: few
d_call: NA
j_call: TRBJ2-6
v_call: TRBV2

cdr3_nt: TGTGCCAGCAGCCCAAATCGACAGCAAGAGACCCAGTACTTC
cdr3_aa: CASSPNRQQETQYF
clone_size: few
d_call: NA
j_call: TRBJ2-5
v_call: TRBV5-4

cdr3_nt: TGTGCCAGCAGTTACCGACGGGTACGGGAAAAACTGTTTTTT
cdr3_aa: CASSYRRVREKLFF
clone_size: few
d_call: NA
j_call: TRBJ1-4
v_call: TRBV6-5

cdr3_nt: TGTGCCAGTAGCCCCGACAGGGGCTGGAACACTGAAGCTTTCTTT
cdr3_aa: CASSPDRGWNTEAFF
clone_size: NA
d_call: TRBD1
j_call: TRBJ1-1
v_call: TRBV19

cdr3_nt: TGTGCCAGCAGCGTAAGCGGGGCCGAGAATGAGCAGTTCTTC
cdr3_aa: CASSVSGAENEQFF
clone_size: NA
d_call: TRBD2
j_call: TRBJ2-1
v_call: TRBV9

cdr3_nt: TGTGCCAGCAGCTTTTCGTCTCTAGTGGCCACTGAAGCTTTCTTT
cdr3_aa: CASSFSSLVATEAFF
clone_size: NA
d_call: NA
j_call: TRBJ1-1
v_call: TRBV7-9

cdr3_nt: TGTGCCAGCAGCGGGGAGGCAGACTACGAGCAGTACTTC
cdr3_aa: CASSGEADYEQYF
clone_size: once
d_call: NA
j_call: TRBJ2-7
v_call: TRBV2

cdr3_nt: TGTGCCAGTAATGGACAGCTAGAGTTCGATGAGCAGTTCTTC
cdr3_aa: CASNGQLEFDEQFF
clone_size: NA
d_call: NA
j_call: TRBJ2-1
v_call: TRBV19

cdr3_nt: TGTGCCAGCAGTTACCGCAGAAAAGCTTTCTTT
cdr3_aa: CASSYRRKAFF
clone_size: NA
d_call: NA
j_call: TRBJ1-1
v_call: TRBV6-5